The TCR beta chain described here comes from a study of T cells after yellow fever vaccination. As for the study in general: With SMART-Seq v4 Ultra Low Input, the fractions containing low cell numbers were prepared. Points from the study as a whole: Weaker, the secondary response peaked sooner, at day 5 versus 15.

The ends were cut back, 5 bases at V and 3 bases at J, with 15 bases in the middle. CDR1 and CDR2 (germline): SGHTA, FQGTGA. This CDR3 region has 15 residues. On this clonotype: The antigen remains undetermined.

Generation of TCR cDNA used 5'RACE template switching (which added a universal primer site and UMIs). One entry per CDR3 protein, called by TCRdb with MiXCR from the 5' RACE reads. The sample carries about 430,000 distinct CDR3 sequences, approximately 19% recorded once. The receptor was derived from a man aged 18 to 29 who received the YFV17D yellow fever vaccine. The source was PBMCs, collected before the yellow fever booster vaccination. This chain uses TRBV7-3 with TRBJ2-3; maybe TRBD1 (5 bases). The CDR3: CASSLQGPRTDTQYF. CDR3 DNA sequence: TGTGCCAGCAGCCTGCAGGGCCCTAGAACAGATACGCAGTATTTT.